A single sample is the source of the 17 T cell receptor beta chains below, sequenced in a study of T cells in Graves' hyperthyroidism and ophthalmopathy. TCR beta CDR3 sequences were amplified from RNA transcripts. Carried out on the TCR CDR3, a first-round RT-PCR used the HTBI primer set. TCRdb independently ran MiXCR on the multiplex PCR reads; one entry per CDR3 protein. The sample yields 280,000 or so distinct CDR3 sequences, 13% to 15% seen once. Sequenced input: blood. The receptors come from a woman aged 50 to 60 with Graves' hyperthyroidism that later progressed to Graves' ophthalmopathy.

This clonotype was seen ten or more times. V is TRBV5-1 and J is TRBJ2-2; 8 nucleotides match TRBD2. The length of the CDR3 is 19 residues. The germline V gene has CDR1 SGHRS and CDR2 YFSETQ. J was trimmed by 1 base and V by 4 bases; bases with no gene match: 15. The CDR3 loop reads CASSRLGTSPVQNTGELFF. CDR3 DNA: TGCGCCAGCAGCAGGCTAGGGACTAGTCCCGTCCAGAACACCGGGGAGCTGTTTTTT.

Ten or more counts support this clonotype. The chain carries TRBV20-1 and TRBJ2-1, with 9 bases aligning to TRBD2. The junction had 11 bases not matched to a gene; V was cut back by 4 bases and J by 7 bases. Germline V gives CDR1 DFQATT, CDR2 SNEGSKA (reference sequence). The CDR3 is made up of 15 amino acids. CDR3 in DNA: TGCAGTGCTACTTCGGCGTTAGCGGGAGCGAATGAGCAGTTCTTC. Protein product: CSATSALAGANEQFF.

This clonotype showed up many times. This rearrangement joins TRBV10-1 to TRBJ1-1; D not certain. V gave up 3 bases and J gave up 1 base, with 6 bases separating them. Germline loops: CDR1 WNHNN, CDR2 SYGVQD (reference sequence). The CDR3 runs 13 residues. Here the CDR3 reads CASSEWANTEAFF. Written as DNA, the CDR3 is TGCGCCAGCAGTGAATGGGCGAACACTGAAGCTTTCTTT.

Worth noting for this clonotype: This may be a read error: a much more frequent sequence differs by one nucleotide. The V call is TRBV11-2, the J call TRBJ1-2; perhaps TRBD1 as D (6 bases). This CDR3 is 19 amino acids long. The V end was cut by 5 bases, the J end by 4 bases, with 29 bases between. Germline-derived CDR1 and CDR2 are SGHAT and FQNNGV. The CDR3 DNA is TGTGCCAGCAGCCCGCAGATCCAGGGGTGGTCCCCAAACGCCTATGGCTACACCTTC. This encodes CASSPQIQGWSPNAYGYTF. Drawing the rest from reference TRBV11-2 and TRBJ1-2, the complete variable domain is EAGVAQSPRYKIIEKRQSVAFWCNPISGHATLYWYQQILGQGPKLLIQFQNNGVVDDSQLPKDRFSAERLKGVDSTLKIQPAKLEDSAVYLCASSPQIQGWSPNAYGYTFGSGTRLTVV.

This chain links TRBV28 with TRBJ2-2, with D unclear. Germline V gives CDR1 MDHEN, CDR2 SYDVKM. This CDR3 region has 14 residues. V was pared by 5 bases and J by 0 bases, with 7 bases between. The CDR3 loop is CASSTSSNTGELFF. In DNA form, the CDR3 reads TGTGCCAGCAGTACATCGTCGAACACCGGGGAGCTGTTTTTT.

The chain couples TRBV5-1 to TRBJ2-3, with 8 bases that match TRBD1. CDR3 length: 18 residues. J was trimmed by 3 bases and V by 0 bases; bases with no gene match: 12. Germline values: CDR1 SGHRS, CDR2 YFSETQ. The CDR3 DNA follows: TGCGCCAGCAGCTTGGCCACCTTCATAGGACAGGGTACAGATACGCAGTATTTT. It translates to CASSLATFIGQGTDTQYF.

The genes are TRBV25-1 and TRBJ2-3; D uncertain. V was clipped by 3 bases and J by 2 bases, with 6 bases between them. The CDR3 consists of 13 residues. Germline values: CDR1 MGHDK, CDR2 SYGVNS. The CDR3 DNA reads TGTGCCAGCAGTGAGCCGTTCACAGATACGCAGTATTTT. Encoded protein: CASSEPFTDTQYF.

This clonotype was seen at least ten times. The gene calls are TRBV30 and TRBJ1-1; D not certain. V lost 2 bases and J lost 1, with 8 bases in between. This CDR3 comprises 13 residues. Germline CDR1 and CDR2: GTSNPN and SVGIG (reference sequence). CDR3 DNA sequence: TGTGCCTGGAGTTGGCTTCCGAACACTGAAGCTTTCTTT. It specifies CAWSWLPNTEAFF.

This clonotype was recorded at least ten times. In nucleotides, the CDR3 is TGTGCCTGGAGTAGCGGGGCCCTTCGGGGTCAGCCCCAGCATTTT. Translating it yields CAWSSGALRGQPQHF. This sequence joins TRBV30 and TRBJ1-5; tentative D call: TRBD1 (5 bases). Between the trimmed V and J ends, which lost 2 bases and 6 bases, there was a span of 17 bases. The CDR3 is made up of 15 amino acids. Germline V gene data show CDR1 as GTSNPN and CDR2 as SVGIG (reference sequence). Using reference TRBV30 and TRBJ1-5 for the parts outside the CDR3, the full variable domain is SQTIHQWPATLVQPVGSPLSLECTVEGTSNPNLYWYRQAAGRGLQLLFYSVGIGQISSEVPQNLSASRPQDRQFILSSKKLLLSDSGFYLCAWSSGALRGQPQHFGDGTRLSIL.

This clonotype was seen many times. V usage is TRBV2 and J usage is TRBJ2-5, with D perhaps matching TRBD1 (6 bases). The V end lost 5 bases, the J end lost 0 bases, and 10 bases lay between the germline ends. Germline-derived CDR1 and CDR2 are SNHLY and FYNNEI. The length of the CDR3 is 14 residues. DNA for the CDR3: TGTGCCAGCAGTCCCAGGGGTTACCAAGAGACCCAGTACTTC. Encoded protein: CASSPRGYQETQYF.

This clonotype has a handful of counts. This chain joins TRBV6-1 and TRBJ1-2, with D possibly being TRBD1 (6 bases). The CDR3 length is 16 residues. Germline V gene lookup returns CDR1 MNHNS and CDR2 SASEGT. Trimming shortened V by 3 bases and J by 8 bases, and 22 bases separated the two germline ends. CDR3 protein: CASSDRGLDSPEGYTF. For the CDR3, the DNA is TGTGCCAGCAGTGATAGAGGCTTGGACAGCCCGGAGGGCTACACCTTC.

This clonotype was picked up a small number of times. The rearrangement joins TRBV7-9 to TRBJ1-1, with TRBD1 as a possible D gene (5 bases). CDR1 is SEHNR, CDR2 FQNEAQ, per germline (reference sequence). There are 17 residues in the CDR3. Trimming cost V 4 bases and J 3 bases, with 21 bases left between them. The CDR3 DNA sequence: TGTGCCAGCAGCTCCGGGGAGGCAGTAAGAGGGGACACTGAAGCTTTCTTT. This encodes CASSSGEAVRGDTEAFF.

This clonotype was found many times. CDR3 region: CSAYQSSMNTEAFF. The CDR3 DNA is TGCAGTGCTTATCAGTCTTCCATGAACACTGAAGCTTTCTTT. The rearrangement joins TRBV20-1 to TRBJ1-1; D is unresolved. Germline V gene sequence: CDR1 DFQATT, CDR2 SNEGSKA (reference sequence). Trimming left V 5 bases short and J 0 bases short, with 13 bases between. This CDR3 contains 14 residues.

There are many counts of this clonotype. This rearrangement joins TRBV20-1 to TRBJ2-7, with D perhaps matching TRBD2 (6 bases). Trimming stripped 0 bases from V and 2 bases from J, with 11 bases between. Germline assignment: CDR1 DFQATT and CDR2 SNEGSKA (reference sequence). The CDR3 extends over 14 amino acids. DNA of the CDR3: TGCAGTGCTAGAGAAACGACTAGAACCTACGAGCAGTACTTC. Its translation: CSARETTRTYEQYF.

The chain employs TRBV25-1 and TRBJ1-4; D may be TRBD1 (6 bases). Germline CDR1 is MGHDK and CDR2 is SYGVNS. This CDR3 is built from 14 residues. Between the trimmed V and J ends, which lost 3 bases and 7 bases, there was a span of 12 bases. The CDR3 is CASSDRGAGEKLFF. Here the CDR3 DNA reads TGTGCCAGCAGTGACCGGGGGGCGGGTGAAAAACTGTTTTTT. The full variable domain, its missing parts supplied by reference TRBV25-1 and TRBJ1-4, is EADIYQTPRYLVIGTGKKITLECSQTMGHDKMYWYQQDPGMELHLIHYSYGVNSTEKGDLSSESTVSRIRTEHFPLTLESARPSHTSQYLCASSDRGAGEKLFFGSGTQLSVL.

This clonotype was counted a few times. The chain recombines TRBV29-1 with TRBJ2-1, with D possibly being TRBD2 (5 bases). Germline CDR1 reads SQVTM; CDR2 reads ANQGSEA. This CDR3 contains 12 residues. The V gene lost 5 bases and the J gene lost 3 bases, with 8 bases spanning the gap. The CDR3 region is CSVRTGYNEQFF. CDR3 nucleotides: TGCAGCGTTCGGACTGGCTACAATGAGCAGTTCTTC.

CDR3 sequence: CASSIVGLAGTQETQYF. CDR3 nucleotide sequence: TGTGCCAGTAGTATAGTCGGACTAGCGGGGACCCAAGAGACCCAGTACTTC. The chain couples TRBV19 to TRBJ2-5; 12 bases are shared with TRBD2. J gave up 1 base and V 1 base, and 4 bases lay outside the gene matches. The CDR3 totals 17 residues. CDR1 and CDR2 from the germline V gene are LNHDA and SQIVND (reference sequence).